This TCR beta chain was recorded in a study of cytomegalovirus exposure and HLA in healthy donors. The study, taken as a whole, reports: CMV serostatus alone was available as immune exposure information. The authors listed 164 TCR beta chains as cytomegalovirus-associated.

This clone was detected many times. The antigen remains undetermined. The PCR contained 60 Vbeta and 13 Jbeta primers. Sequencing used immunoSEQ multiplex PCR; TCRdb keeps in-frame clones, though not all of them. The sample has tens of thousands of clones, about three quarters seen once. CDR3 size: 14 residues. The germline V gene encodes CDR1 SGHDN and CDR2 FVKESK. The germline V and J ends were trimmed by 4 bases and 4 bases, with 11 bases remaining between them. The receptor was isolated from a middle-aged woman in good health and CMV-seropositive. The specimen sequenced was PBMCs. J is TRBJ2-1 and V is TRBV14; D is perhaps TRBD2 (5 bases). Here the CDR3 reads CASSLRTVYNEQFF. The CDR3 DNA is TGTGCCAGCAGCCTCAGGACTGTATACAATGAGCAGTTCTTC. Filled out from reference TRBV14 and TRBJ2-1, the complete variable domain reads EAGVTQFPSHSVIEKGQTVTLRCDPISGHDNLYWYRRVMGKEIKFLLHFVKESKQDESGMPNNRFLAERTGGTYSTLKVQPAELEDSGVYFCASSLRTVYNEQFFGPGTRLTVL.